This T cell receptor beta chain emerged from a study of cytomegalovirus exposure and HLA in healthy donors. Overall study findings and caveats: Analysis performed later showed TCR beta chains linked to HLA being more clonally expanded than equally common others. The number of N-insertions in an Asian-associated ancestry cluster was reportedly below the approximately 700-donor mean in a later analysis.

PCR amplification relied on 60 Vbeta primers (plus 13 Jbeta primers). Using immunoSEQ multiplex PCR, the repertoire was profiled, and TCRdb retains in-frame clones only, with some absent. Seen here are roughly 77,000 clones, around 10% observed once, and the top ten hold about 25%. The CDR3 covers 14 residues. V shed 4 bases, J shed 7 bases, and the junction held 5 bases outside the gene matches. Germline V gives CDR1 SGHAT, CDR2 FQDESV (reference sequence). On this clone itself: The target antigen is unknown.

The clonotype originates from a man between 60 and 70 years old in good health and CMV-seropositive. J is TRBJ1-1 and V is TRBV11-1; 11 bases fit TRBD1. Sequences were obtained from PBMCs. The CDR3 coding sequence is TGTGCCAGCAGCTCGGACAGGGGGCTCGGTGAAGCTTTCTTT. It yields the protein CASSSDRGLGEAFF.